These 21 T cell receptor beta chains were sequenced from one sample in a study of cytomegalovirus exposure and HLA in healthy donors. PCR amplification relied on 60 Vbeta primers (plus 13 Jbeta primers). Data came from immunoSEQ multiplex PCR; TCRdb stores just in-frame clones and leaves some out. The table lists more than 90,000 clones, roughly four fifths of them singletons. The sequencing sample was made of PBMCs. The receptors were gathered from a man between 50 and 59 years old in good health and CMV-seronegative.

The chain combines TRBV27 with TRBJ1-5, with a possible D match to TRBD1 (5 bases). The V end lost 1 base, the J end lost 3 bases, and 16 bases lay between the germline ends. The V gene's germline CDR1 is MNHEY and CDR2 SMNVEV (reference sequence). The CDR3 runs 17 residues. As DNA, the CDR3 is TGTGCCAGCAGTTTATTGATCCAGACAGATAACAATCAGCCCCAGCATTTT. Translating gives CASSLLIQTDNNQPQHF.

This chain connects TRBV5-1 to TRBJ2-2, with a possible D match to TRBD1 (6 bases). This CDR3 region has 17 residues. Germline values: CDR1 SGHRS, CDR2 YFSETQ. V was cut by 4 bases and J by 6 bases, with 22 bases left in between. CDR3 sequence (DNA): TGCGCCAGCAGCCTAGGGCCCGAACCACAGGGTTCCGGGGAGCTGTTTTTT. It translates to CASSLGPEPQGSGELFF.

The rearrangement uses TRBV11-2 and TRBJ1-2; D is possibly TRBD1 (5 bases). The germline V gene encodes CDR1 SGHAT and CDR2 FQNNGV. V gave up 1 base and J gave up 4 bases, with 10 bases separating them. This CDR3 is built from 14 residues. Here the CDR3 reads CASSLGTIIYGYTF. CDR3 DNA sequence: TGTGCCAGCAGCTTAGGGACAATCATCTATGGCTACACCTTC.

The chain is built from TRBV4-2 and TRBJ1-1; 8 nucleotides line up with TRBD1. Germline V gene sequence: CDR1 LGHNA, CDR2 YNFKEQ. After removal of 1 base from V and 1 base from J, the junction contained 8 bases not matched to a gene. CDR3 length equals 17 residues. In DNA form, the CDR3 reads TGTGCCAGCAGCCAAGCCCACCGGACAGGGCCGAACACTGAAGCTTTCTTT. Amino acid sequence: CASSQAHRTGPNTEAFF.

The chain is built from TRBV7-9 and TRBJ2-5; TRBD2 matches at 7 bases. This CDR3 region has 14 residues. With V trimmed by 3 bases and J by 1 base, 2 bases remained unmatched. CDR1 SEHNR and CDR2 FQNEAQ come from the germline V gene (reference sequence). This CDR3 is CASSLGGIQETQYF. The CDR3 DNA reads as TGTGCCAGCAGCTTGGGGGGGATCCAAGAGACCCAGTACTTC.

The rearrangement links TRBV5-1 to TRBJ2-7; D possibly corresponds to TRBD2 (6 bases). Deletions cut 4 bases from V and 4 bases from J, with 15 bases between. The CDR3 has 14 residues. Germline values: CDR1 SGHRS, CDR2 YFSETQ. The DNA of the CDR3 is TGCGCCAGCAGCCCGGGAGATCTAGAATACGAGCAGTACTTC. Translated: CASSPGDLEYEQYF.

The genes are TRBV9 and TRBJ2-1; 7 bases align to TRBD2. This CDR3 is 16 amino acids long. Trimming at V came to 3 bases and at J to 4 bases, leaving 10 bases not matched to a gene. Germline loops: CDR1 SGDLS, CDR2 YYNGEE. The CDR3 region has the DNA TGTGCCAGCAGCGAACGACGCGCGGGGGATTACAATGAGCAGTTCTTC. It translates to CASSERRAGDYNEQFF. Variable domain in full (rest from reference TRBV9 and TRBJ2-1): DSGVTQTPKHLITATGQRVTLRCSPRSGDLSVYWYQQSLDQGLQFLIQYYNGEERAKGNILERFSAQQFPDLHSELNLSSLELGDSALYFCASSERRAGDYNEQFFGPGTRLTVL.

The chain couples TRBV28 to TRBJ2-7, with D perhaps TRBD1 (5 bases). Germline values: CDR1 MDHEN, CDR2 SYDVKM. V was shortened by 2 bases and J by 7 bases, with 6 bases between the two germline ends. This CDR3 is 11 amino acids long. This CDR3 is CASSLKGEQYF. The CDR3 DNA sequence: TGTGCCAGCAGTTTAAAGGGGGAGCAGTACTTC.

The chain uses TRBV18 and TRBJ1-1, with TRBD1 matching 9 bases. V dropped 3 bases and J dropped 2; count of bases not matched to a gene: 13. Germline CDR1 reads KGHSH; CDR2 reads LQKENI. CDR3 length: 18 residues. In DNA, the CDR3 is TGTGCCAGCTCACCTAATATGATCGGGACAGGGAGCAACACTGAAGCTTTCTTT. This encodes CASSPNMIGTGSNTEAFF.

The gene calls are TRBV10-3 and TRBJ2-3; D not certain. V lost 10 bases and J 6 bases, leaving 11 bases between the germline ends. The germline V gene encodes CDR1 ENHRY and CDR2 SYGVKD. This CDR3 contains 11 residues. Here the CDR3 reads CATSPRDTQYF. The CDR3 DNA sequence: TGTGCCACCTCCCCTCGGGATACGCAGTATTTT.

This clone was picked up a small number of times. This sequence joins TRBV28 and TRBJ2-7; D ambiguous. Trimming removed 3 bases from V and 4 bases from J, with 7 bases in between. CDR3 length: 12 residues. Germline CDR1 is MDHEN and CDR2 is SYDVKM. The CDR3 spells CASSLSDYEQYF. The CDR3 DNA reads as TGTGCCAGCAGTTTGTCAGATTACGAGCAGTACTTC.

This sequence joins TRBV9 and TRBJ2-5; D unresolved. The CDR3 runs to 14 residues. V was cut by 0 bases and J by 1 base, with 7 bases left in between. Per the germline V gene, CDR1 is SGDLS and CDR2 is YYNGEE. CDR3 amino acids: CASSVGRSQETQYF. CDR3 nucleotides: TGTGCCAGCAGCGTAGGGCGGAGCCAAGAGACCCAGTACTTC.

As DNA, the CDR3 is TGCGCCAGCAGCCCTAATAGCGGGGGAGAGACCCAGTACTTC. Amino acids: CASSPNSGGETQYF. This sequence joins TRBV4-3 and TRBJ2-5; TRBD2 aligns across 9 bases. The V gene end was trimmed by 4 bases and the J gene end by 4 bases; junction bases not matched to a gene: 4. This CDR3 has 14 residues. CDR1 and CDR2 (germline): LGHNA, YSLEER.

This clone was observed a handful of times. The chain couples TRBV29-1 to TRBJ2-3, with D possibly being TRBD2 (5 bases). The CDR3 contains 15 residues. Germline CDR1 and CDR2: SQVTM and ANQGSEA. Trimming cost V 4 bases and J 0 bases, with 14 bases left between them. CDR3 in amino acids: CSVVRAATSTDTQYF. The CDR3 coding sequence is TGCAGCGTTGTGAGGGCAGCTACTAGCACAGATACGCAGTATTTT.

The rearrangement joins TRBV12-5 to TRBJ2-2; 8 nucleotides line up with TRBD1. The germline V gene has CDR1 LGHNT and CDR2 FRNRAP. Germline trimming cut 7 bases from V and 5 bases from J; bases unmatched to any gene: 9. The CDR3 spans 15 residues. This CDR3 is CASVLDRAGTGELFF. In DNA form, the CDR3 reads TGTGCTAGTGTATTGGACAGGGCGGGGACCGGGGAGCTGTTTTTT.

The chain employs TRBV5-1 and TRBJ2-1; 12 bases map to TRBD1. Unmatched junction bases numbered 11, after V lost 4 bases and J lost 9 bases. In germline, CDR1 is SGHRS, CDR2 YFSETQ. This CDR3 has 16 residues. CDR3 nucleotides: TGCGCCAGCAGCCCGGGGATGGGACAGGGGGCTGGTGAGCAGTTCTTC. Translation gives CASSPGMGQGAGEQFF.

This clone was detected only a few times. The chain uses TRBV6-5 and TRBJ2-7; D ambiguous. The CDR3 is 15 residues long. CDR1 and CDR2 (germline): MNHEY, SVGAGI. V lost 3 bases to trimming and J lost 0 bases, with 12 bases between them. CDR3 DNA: TGTGCCAGCAGTTATCAGGTTACCAGCTCCTACGAGCAGTACTTC. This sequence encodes CASSYQVTSSYEQYF.

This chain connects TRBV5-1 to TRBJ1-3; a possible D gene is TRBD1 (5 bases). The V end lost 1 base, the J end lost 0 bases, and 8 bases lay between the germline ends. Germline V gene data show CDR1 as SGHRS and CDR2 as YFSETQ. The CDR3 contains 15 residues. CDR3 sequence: CASSLLQGSGNTIYF. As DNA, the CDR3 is TGCGCCAGCAGCTTGTTGCAGGGCTCTGGAAACACCATATATTTT.

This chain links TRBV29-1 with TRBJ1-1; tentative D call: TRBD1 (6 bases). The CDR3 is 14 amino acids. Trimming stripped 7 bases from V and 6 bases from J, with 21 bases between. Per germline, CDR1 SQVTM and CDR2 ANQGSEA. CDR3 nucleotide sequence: TGCAGCGCCAGTATGGGAGGGGGAATGTCTGAAGCTTTCTTT. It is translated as CSASMGGGMSEAFF.

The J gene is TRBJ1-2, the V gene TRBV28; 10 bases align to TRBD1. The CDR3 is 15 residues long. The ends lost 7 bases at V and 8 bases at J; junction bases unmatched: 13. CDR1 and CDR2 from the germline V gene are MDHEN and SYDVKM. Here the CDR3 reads CASTPRDRGFGGYTF. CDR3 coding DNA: TGTGCCAGCACCCCCCGGGACAGGGGATTTGGGGGCTACACCTTC.

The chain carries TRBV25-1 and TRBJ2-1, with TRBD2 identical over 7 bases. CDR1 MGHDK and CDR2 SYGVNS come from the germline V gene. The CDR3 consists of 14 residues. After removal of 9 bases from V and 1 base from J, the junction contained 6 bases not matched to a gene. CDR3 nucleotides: TGTGCCAGTATGGGGGGGAGATCCTACAATGAGCAGTTCTTC. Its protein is CASMGGRSYNEQFF.